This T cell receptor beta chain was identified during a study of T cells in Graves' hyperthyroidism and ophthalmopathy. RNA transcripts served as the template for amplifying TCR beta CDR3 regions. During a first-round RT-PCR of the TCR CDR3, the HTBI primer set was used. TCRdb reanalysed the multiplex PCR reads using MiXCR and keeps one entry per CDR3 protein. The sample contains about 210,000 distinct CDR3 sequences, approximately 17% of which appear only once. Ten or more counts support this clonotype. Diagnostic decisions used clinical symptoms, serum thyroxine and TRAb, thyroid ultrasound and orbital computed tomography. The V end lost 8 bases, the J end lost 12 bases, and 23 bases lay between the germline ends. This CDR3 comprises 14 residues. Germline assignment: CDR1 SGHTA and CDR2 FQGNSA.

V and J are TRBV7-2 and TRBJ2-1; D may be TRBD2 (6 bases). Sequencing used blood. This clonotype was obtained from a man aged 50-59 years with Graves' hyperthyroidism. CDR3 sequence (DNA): TGTGCCAGCGTGCCCGCGGGATACGCATTCGGGCAGTTCTTC. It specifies CASVPAGYAFGQFF.